This T cell receptor (beta chain) was captured by sequencing in a study of post-analysis software for immune sequencing data. Overall study: Secondary progressive, relapsing-remitting and progressive-relapsing multiple sclerosis were among the included disease courses.

The CDR3 loop spans 12 amino acids. In germline, CDR1 is KGHDR, CDR2 SFDVKD. V was cut by 4 bases and J by 3 bases, with 5 bases left in between. This clonotype was detected only a few times. The antigen is not known. Presence of unique molecular identifiers characterized the TCR beta cDNA libraries. One entry per CDR3 protein results from TCRdb running MiXCR on the PCR reads. This table holds approximately 570,000 distinct CDR3 sequences, around 44% found once. Broader study findings: Same-batch samples co-clustered strongly by F measure. Multiple sclerosis patients showed significantly lower normalized Chao1 diversity than controls did. A handful of TRBV segments (TRBV5-6, TRBV5-1 and TRBV20-1 among them) occurred more frequently in patients than in controls.

The receptor was derived from a girl aged 10 to 17 with multiple sclerosis. The chain carries TRBV24-1 and TRBJ2-5; tentatively, D is TRBD1 (5 bases). Sample: blood. In DNA, the CDR3 is TGTGCCACCAGTGACAGGGAAGAGACCCAGTACTTC. Its translation: CATSDREETQYF.